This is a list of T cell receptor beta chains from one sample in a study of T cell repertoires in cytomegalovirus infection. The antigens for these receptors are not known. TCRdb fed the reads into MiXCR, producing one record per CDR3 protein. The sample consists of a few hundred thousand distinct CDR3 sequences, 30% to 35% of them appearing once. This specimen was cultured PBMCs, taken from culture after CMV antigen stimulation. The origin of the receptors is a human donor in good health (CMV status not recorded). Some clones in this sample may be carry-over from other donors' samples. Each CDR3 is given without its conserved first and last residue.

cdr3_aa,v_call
ASSPRQEQY,TRBV7-9
ATETSGNEQF,TRBV10-3
ASSSTGGAVDTQY,TRBV7-2
ASSYRGAAEAF,TRBV6-5
ASGQREFREQF,TRBV2
ASSLVGGDYEQY,TRBV12-3/TRBV12-4
ASSFDNEQPQH,TRBV7-2
ASSGGERGGEQF,TRBV6-1
ASSASRDRGVELF,TRBV2
SALGTGNNEQF,TRBV20-1
ASSPPSGYTQY,TRBV7-2
ASNDGQLSSGNTIY,TRBV27
ASRSGTSYGYT,TRBV12-3/TRBV12-4
ASSRGTFGDYGYT,TRBV5-5
ASSQDSAPQH,TRBV14
ASSFGGPNTGELF,TRBV7-8
ATGYTDTQY,TRBV24-1
SARGLGGRYNEQF,TRBV20-1
ASSWVGTDNQPPH,TRBV19
ASSQGLAGGADTQY,TRBV4-3
ASSSRTASSYEQY,TRBV28
ASTPGRGAGGYTYNEQF,TRBV7-2
ATVSGAGAF,TRBV11-1
ASSILSNEQF,TRBV19
SVETGTGATEAF,TRBV29-1
ASSYRPGGGIDTQY,TRBV6-1
ASSRRLTNEKLF,TRBV7-9
ASSLRSAANTEAF,TRBV7-2
ASTASNRPQH,TRBV19
ASSLGDRRSPLH,TRBV7-2
ASSWGRRPRGQETQY,TRBV5-8